This TCR beta chain was found in a study of blood T cell repertoires in COVID-19. At the level of the study: Nucleic acid was either cDNA or gDNA, and it came from T cells, B-cell-depleted T cells, or PBMCs.

Germline V gene lookup returns CDR1 SSHAT and CDR2 FNYEAQ (reference sequence). V gave up 5 bases and J gave up 3 bases, with 10 bases separating them. This CDR3 has 13 residues. Original handling: From reference gene primer amplification, estimates of nucleated cell counts were derived. Repertoires were generated with immunoSEQ multiplex PCR, while TCRdb's copy carries only in-frame clones and drops some. V, J and clone size are taken as reported in that table, and D and trimming were inferred from the DNA itself. The sample contains 150,000 to 160,000 clones, 83% of which appear only once. Seattle-derived patients entered the study during active infection and were followed longitudinally.

Material: peripheral blood. The sequence was collected from a woman aged 55-75 years with COVID-19, enrolled during active disease. V is TRBV7-7 and J is TRBJ1-1; no firm D call. The CDR3 reads CASSLRRDTEAFF. CDR3 in DNA: TGTGCCAGCAGCCTCAGACGGGACACTGAAGCTTTCTTT.